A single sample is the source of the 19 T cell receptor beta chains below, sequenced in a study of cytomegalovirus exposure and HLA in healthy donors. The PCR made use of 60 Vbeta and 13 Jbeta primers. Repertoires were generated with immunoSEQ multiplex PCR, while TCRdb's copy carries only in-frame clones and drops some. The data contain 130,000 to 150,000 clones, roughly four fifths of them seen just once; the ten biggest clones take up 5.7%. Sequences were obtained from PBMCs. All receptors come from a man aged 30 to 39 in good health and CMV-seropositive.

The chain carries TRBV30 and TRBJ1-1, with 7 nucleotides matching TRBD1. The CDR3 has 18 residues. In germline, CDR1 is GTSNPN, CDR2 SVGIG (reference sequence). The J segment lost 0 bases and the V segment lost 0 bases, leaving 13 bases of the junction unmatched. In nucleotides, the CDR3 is TGTGCCTGGAGTGTAAGGGCAGGGGGGATGAGGGTGAACACTGAAGCTTTCTTT. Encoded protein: CAWSVRAGGMRVNTEAFF.

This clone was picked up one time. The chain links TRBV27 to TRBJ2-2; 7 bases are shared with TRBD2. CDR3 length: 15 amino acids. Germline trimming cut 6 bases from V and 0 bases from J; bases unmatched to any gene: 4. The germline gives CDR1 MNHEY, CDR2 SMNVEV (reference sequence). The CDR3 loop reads CASRRLAANTGELFF. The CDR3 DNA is TGTGCCAGCAGACGTCTAGCGGCGAACACCGGGGAGCTGTTTTTT.

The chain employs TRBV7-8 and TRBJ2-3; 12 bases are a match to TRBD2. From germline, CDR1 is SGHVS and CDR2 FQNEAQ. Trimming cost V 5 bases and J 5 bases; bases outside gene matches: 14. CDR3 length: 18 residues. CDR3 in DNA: TGTGCCAGCAGCGGGAGCCTAGCGGGAGGGCCACGGATAGATACGCAGTATTTT. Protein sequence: CASSGSLAGGPRIDTQYF. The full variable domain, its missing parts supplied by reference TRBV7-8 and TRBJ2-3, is GAGVSQSPRYKVAKRGQDVALRCDPISGHVSLFWYQQALGQGPEFLTYFQNEAQLDKSGLPSDRFFAERPEGSVSTLKIQRTQQEDSAVYLCASSGSLAGGPRIDTQYFGPGTRLTVL.

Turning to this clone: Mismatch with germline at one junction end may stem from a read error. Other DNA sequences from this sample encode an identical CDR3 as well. The CDR3 spells CASSLGSSGGAHEQYF. CDR3 sequence (DNA): TGTGCCAGCAGCTTAGGTTCTAGCGGGGGGGCCCACGAACAGTACTTC. This chain connects TRBV7-6 to TRBJ2-7; 12 bases are shared with TRBD2. There are 16 residues in the CDR3. Germline V CDR1 and CDR2: SGHVS, FNYEAQ.

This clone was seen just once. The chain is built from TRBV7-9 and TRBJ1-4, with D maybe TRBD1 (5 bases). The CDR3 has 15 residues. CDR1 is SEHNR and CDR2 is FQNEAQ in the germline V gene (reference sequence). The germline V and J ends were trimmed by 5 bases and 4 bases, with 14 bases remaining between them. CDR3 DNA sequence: TGTGCCAGCAGCGACAGTAGTCAGTTTAATGAAAAACTGTTTTTT. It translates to CASSDSSQFNEKLFF.

The CDR3 protein is CASSSGGSANYGYTF. CDR3 coding DNA: TGCGCCAGCAGCTCAGGGGGGTCAGCTAACTATGGCTACACCTTC. The chain couples TRBV5-1 to TRBJ1-2, with 7 positions matching TRBD1. V shed 3 bases and J 0 bases; nucleotides not matched to a gene: 5. The germline V gene encodes CDR1 SGHRS and CDR2 YFSETQ. The CDR3 contains 15 residues.

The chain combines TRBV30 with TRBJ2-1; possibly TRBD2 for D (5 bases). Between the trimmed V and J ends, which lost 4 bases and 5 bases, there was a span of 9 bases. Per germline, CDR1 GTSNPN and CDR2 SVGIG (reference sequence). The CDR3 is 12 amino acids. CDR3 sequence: CAWTTRHNEQFF. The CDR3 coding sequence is TGTGCCTGGACAACTAGGCACAATGAGCAGTTCTTC.

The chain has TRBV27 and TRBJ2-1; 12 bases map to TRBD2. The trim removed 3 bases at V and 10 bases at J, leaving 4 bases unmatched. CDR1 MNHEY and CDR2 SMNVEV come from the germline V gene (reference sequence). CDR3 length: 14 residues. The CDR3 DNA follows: TGTGCCAGCAGTTTTAGACTAGCGGGAGTGGAGCAGTTCTTC. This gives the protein CASSFRLAGVEQFF.

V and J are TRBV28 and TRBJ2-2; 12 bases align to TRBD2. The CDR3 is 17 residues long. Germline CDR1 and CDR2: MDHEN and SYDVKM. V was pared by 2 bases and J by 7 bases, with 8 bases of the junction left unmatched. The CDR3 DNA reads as TGTGCCAGCAGTTTACCTAGCGGGAGGGCCATGATCGGGGAGCTGTTTTTT. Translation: CASSLPSGRAMIGELFF.

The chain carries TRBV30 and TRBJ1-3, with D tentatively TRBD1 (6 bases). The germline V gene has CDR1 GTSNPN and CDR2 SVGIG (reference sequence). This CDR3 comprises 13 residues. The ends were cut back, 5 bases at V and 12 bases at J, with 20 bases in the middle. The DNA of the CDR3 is TGTGCCTGGGGTTACGACAGGCCAAGTGGCATATATTTT. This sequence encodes CAWGYDRPSGIYF.

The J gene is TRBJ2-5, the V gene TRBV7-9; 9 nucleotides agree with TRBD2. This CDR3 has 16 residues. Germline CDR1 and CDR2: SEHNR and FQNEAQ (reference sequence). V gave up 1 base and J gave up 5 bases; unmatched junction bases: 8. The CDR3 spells CASSLGVAGDWETQYF. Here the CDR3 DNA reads TGTGCCAGCAGCTTAGGTGTAGCGGGAGATTGGGAGACCCAGTACTTC.

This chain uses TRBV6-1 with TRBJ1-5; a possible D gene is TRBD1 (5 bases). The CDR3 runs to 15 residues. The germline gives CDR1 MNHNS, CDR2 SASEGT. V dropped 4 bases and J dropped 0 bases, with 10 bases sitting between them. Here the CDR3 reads CASSVDSYSNQPQHF. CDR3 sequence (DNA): TGTGCCAGCAGTGTTGACAGCTATAGCAATCAGCCCCAGCATTTT.

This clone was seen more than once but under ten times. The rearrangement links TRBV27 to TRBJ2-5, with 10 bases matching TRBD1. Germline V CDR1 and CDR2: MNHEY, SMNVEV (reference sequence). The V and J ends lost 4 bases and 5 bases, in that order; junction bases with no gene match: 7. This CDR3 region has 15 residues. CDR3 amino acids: CASSYSTGGVETQYF. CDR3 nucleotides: TGTGCCAGCAGTTACTCGACAGGGGGCGTCGAGACCCAGTACTTC.

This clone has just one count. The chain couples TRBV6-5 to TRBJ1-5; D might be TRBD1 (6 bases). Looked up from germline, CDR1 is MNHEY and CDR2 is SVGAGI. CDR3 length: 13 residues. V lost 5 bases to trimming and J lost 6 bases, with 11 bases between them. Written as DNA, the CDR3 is TGTGCCAGCAGTGTAAACAGGGTTCAGCCCCAGCATTTT. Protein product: CASSVNRVQPQHF.

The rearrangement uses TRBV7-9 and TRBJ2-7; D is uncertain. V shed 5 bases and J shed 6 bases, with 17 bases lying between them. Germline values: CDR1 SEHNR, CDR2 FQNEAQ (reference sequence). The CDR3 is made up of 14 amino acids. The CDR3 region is CASSPYPVRPEQYF. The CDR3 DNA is TGTGCCAGCAGCCCCTACCCGGTGAGGCCCGAGCAGTACTTC.

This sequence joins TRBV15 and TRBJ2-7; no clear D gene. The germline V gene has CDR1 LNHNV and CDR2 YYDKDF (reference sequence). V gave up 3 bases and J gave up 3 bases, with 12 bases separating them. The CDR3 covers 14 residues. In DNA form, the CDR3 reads TGTGCCACCAGCAGGGGCCAGAGCCGCTACGAGCAGTACTTC. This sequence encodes CATSRGQSRYEQYF.

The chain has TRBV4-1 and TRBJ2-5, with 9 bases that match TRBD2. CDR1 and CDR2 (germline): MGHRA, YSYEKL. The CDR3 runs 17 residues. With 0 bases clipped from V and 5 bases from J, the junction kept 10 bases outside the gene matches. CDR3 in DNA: TGCGCCAGCAGCCAAGATCCGGCGGGGGGGCTGGATGAGACCCAGTACTTC. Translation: CASSQDPAGGLDETQYF.

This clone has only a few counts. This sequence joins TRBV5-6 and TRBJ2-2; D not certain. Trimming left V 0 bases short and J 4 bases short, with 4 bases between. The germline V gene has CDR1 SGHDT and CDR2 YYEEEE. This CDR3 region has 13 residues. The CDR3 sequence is CASSLDGTGELFF. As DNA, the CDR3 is TGTGCCAGCAGCTTGGACGGCACCGGGGAGCTGTTTTTT.

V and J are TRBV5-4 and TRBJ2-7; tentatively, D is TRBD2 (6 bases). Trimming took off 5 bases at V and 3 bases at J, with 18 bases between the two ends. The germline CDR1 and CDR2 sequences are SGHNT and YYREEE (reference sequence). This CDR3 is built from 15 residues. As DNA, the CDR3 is TGTGCCAGCAGTACAGTCGCGACTAGGATCTACGAGCAGTACTTC. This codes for CASSTVATRIYEQYF.